This TCR beta chain was identified during a study of regulatory T cells in long-lasting Graves disease (dated by TCRdb to about 2021). A note on the overall study: Antithyroid drugs had been taken for less than 3 months by newly diagnosed Graves' disease patients. A total of about 35 samples underwent TCR sequencing: about 13 from persistent and roughly 20 from newly diagnosed Graves' disease patients. The study took place in China and was registered as a clinical trial. Persistent Graves' disease patients were compared with newly diagnosed Graves' disease patients by peripheral blood TCR sequencing and RNA sequencing. General study outcomes and caveats: Only the TCR beta chain was sequenced and analyzed. Persistent Graves' disease patients showed lower TCR Shannon entropy and fewer highly expanded clones than newly diagnosed patients, suggesting clonal expansion. The small sample size was acknowledged by the authors as a limitation that may reduce accuracy. Because the primary lesion, thyroid tissue, could not be accessed, the study looked at peripheral blood alone. Patients with persistent disease shared more public clonotypes (around 2,500) than newly diagnosed patients did (966). Persistent disease showed preferential use of TRBV28, TRBJ1-2 and TRBJ2-5, whereas newly diagnosed disease favored TRBV20-1 and TRBJ2-1.

This clonotype has just a few counts. There is no known antigen for this receptor. Nothing much larger sits one base from this clone, and base qualities are not available. The protocol used for the library was multiplex PCR. TCRdb shows the sequencer as Illumina HiSeq 4000. iRepertoire HTBI primers and Arm-PCR amplification of CDR3 regions were used to construct TCR beta libraries. Before sequencing, the PCR products went through gel purification. The authors' analysis ran thus. Across samples, some 62 TRBV and 14 TRBJ segments were identified and used for gene usage analysis of CDR3 amino acid clonotypes. COPE and FqMerger were used to merge filtered high-quality paired reads into contigs. Contigs were aligned with BLAST to IMGT TRBV, TRBD and TRBJ reference genes, and CDR3 was defined per IMGT. Clonotypes above 0.1% frequency were classified as highly expanded clones. Shannon entropy served as the measure of repertoire diversity, while the Gini coefficient captured V-J evenness. A clonotype found in more than one individual was treated as public. Starting from the raw public reads, TCRdb applied fastp trimming at Q25, assembled clones with MiXCR and retained in-frame beta chains. Each CDR3 protein appears once, grouped with its most common genes and DNA. The V and J calls and clone size are TCRdb's, not the authors'. Present in this sample are 300,000 to 450,000 distinct CDR3 sequences, roughly a sixth of which were seen just once. Clones ranked in the top ten supply 22% of the sample.

The time point label, as the study defines it: newly diagnosed GD, antithyroid drugs for less than 3 months. For both TCR sequencing and RNA sequencing, RNA was extracted from PBMCs using TRIzol. Graves' disease was diagnosed according to American Thyroid Association guidelines. Patients for the study were recruited at an endocrinology department in Xi'an, China. Each patient gave 8.5 to 9.5 milliliters of peripheral blood, collected in an EDTA anticoagulant tube. Ficoll Paque Plus density gradient separation was used to isolate PBMCs, and no additional T cell sorting was done. An Agilent 2100 Bioanalyzer and agarose gel were used to check RNA quality, while a NanoDrop 2000 measured RNA concentration. CDR3 length: 15 amino acids, cysteine to phenylalanine. The sequence is cut down to CDR3 DNA, 45 bases in frame from base 1. The germline V gene (reference sequence) provides CDR1 LNHDA and CDR2 SQIVND. V ends up 7 bases short and J 5 bases short, with an unmatched junction base count of 11.

The receptor was isolated from a female donor with Graves disease. Sequencing was performed on peripheral blood mononuclear cells (PBMCs), taken at new diagnosis, from a patient treated with antithyroid drugs. The chain was built from TRBV19 and TRBJ2-5, and 9 bases in between align with TRBD2. CDR3 region: CASTASGGTPETQYF. In nucleotide form, the sequence is TGTGCCAGTACCGCGAGCGGGGGGACTCCTGAGACCCAGTACTTC.